This TCR beta chain was recorded in a study of T cell responses to AZD1222 COVID-19 vaccine (dated by TCRdb to the early 2020s). At the level of the whole study: Because spike-specific TCR depth and breadth did not differ between the two schedules, AZD1222 recipients who got a second dose at roughly 4 weeks were pooled with those who got a second dose at roughly 12 weeks. A total of about 230 trial participants underwent TCR sequencing, of whom 207 received two doses of AZD1222 and 26 received two doses of the MenACWY control vaccine. Trial participants were enrolled by age into 18-55, 56-69 and 70-plus year subgroups, with around 140, 26 and 57 TCR-sequenced participants respectively.

In the germline V gene, CDR1 corresponds to SGHTA and CDR2 to FQGNSA. The CDR3 covers 14 residues, taking in both the cysteine and the phenylalanine. Of the read, only the CDR3 DNA is kept; its 42 bases are in frame from base 1. Taken with the paper, the label for time point translates to: baseline before first vaccination. The vaccinee samples were drawn from two UK trials, COV001 and COV002, one of which was a single-blind randomized controlled phase 2/3 trial testing AZD1222 (ChAdOx1 nCoV-19) in healthy adults. For TCRbeta chain sequencing, PBMC samples from trial participants were taken at day 0 and at day 28 after the second dose. The study at large found these results: A significant rise in spike-specific TCR breadth and depth was observed after two AZD1222 doses relative to day 0 and relative to MenACWY recipients. Nearly half of unique spike-specific TCRs reportedly recognized epitopes outside regions mutated in the B.1.351 and B.1.1.7 variants. Because no day 14 peak-response samples were available, repertoires were characterized only after the peak T cell response. Participants were mostly white British and included more females than males, and it was suggested by the authors that clonal diversity may have been underestimated. Only five or six AZD1222 recipients were SARS-CoV-2 seropositive at baseline, limiting conclusions about previously exposed vaccinees. CD4 TCRs associated with the vaccine covered the entire spike protein, and the dominant responses were in regions 160-218 and 743-854. In the small 56-69-year group, the increase in depth fell short of significance, most likely because of low power.

This clone was detected once. No cognate antigen has been identified for it. One end of the junction fails to match germline, which may point to a read error. The CDR3 regions of human TCRbeta chains were analyzed by immunosequencing. For the original study's pipeline: TCRs in the repertoires were matched against a reference library of SARS-CoV-2-specific TCRs that had been generated with the MIRA antigen-specificity platform. Breadth was defined as the fraction of unique TCRs that were SARS-CoV-2-associated, and depth was defined as the fraction of total T cells that were SARS-CoV-2-associated. Using the MIRA data, each spike-specific TCR was mapped to the spike region that the TCR reacts to and placed in a CD4 or CD8 class. Log10-transformed breadth and depth values were compared by one-way ANOVA with Sidak's multiple comparisons tests. TCRdb carries this immuneACCESS record with in-frame sequences only. Its versions omit some clonotypes, under half of them owing to an unresolved V gene in the studies checked, with the rest unexplained. The DNA was the basis for D and trimming; V, J and clone size are from that table. This sample has 92,000 or so clones in its table, and 80% to 90% of those were observed once. The ten largest clones capture 1.5% to 2% of the sample.

The sample in question was peripheral blood, obtained on day 0 of AZD1222 vaccination. In this chain, TRBV7-2 is recombined with TRBJ1-2; D gene: possibly TRBD1, on 6 matching bases. This clonotype originated in an adult in good health. Read as DNA, the sequence is TGTGCCAGCAGGTTAGGGGGACGGAACTATGGCTACACCTTC. Its protein reads: CASRLGGRNYGYTF.